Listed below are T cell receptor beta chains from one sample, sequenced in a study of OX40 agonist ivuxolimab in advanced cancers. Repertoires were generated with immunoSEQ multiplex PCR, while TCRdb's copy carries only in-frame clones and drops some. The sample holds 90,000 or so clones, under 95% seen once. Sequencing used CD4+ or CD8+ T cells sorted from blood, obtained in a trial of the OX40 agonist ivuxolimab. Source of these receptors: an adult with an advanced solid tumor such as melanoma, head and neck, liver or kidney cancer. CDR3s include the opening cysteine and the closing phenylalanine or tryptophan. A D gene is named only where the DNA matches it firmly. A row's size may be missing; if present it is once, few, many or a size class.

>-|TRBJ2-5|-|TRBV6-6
CASTYRSAVETQYF
TGTGCCAGCACCTACCGGAGTGCGGTAGAGACCCAGTACTTC
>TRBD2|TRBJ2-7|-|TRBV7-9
CASSIGGSGSRSYEQYF
TGTGCCAGCAGCATCGGTGGTAGCGGGAGCCGTTCCTACGAGCAGTACTTC
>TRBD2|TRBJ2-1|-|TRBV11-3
CASSLDSSGIYNEQFF
TGTGCCAGCAGCTTAGACTCTAGCGGGATATACAATGAGCAGTTCTTC
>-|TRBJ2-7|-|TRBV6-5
CASSYSPMGGSYEQYF
TGTGCCAGCAGTTACTCCCCCATGGGGGGAAGCTACGAGCAGTACTTC
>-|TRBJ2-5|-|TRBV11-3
CAGSLSRLNQETQYF
TGTGCCGGCAGCTTAAGCAGGCTCAACCAAGAGACCCAGTACTTC
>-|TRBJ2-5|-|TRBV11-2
CASSLDSGRVETQYF
TGTGCCAGCAGCTTAGATTCCGGCAGGGTTGAGACCCAGTACTTC
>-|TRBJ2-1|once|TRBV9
CASSVGGRLYNEQFF
TGTGCCAGCAGCGTAGGTGGGAGGCTCTACAATGAGCAGTTCTTC
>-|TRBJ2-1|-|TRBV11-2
CASSFRNHEQFF
TGTGCCAGCAGCTTTAGGAACCATGAGCAGTTCTTC
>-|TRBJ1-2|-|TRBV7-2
CASSLRGDYGYTF
TGTGCCAGCAGCTTACGAGGAGACTATGGCTACACCTTC
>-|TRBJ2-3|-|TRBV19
CASSIEDTQYF
TGTGCCAGTAGTATTGAGGATACGCAGTATTTT
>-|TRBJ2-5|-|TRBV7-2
CASSLRSGEGETQYF
TGTGCCAGCAGCTTGAGGTCGGGAGAGGGAGAGACCCAGTACTTC
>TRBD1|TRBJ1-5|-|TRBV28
CASSSDTGTGGVKPQHF
TGTGCCAGCAGTTCCGATACCGGGACAGGGGGCGTTAAGCCCCAGCATTTT
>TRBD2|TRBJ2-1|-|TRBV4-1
CASNPNLFGLAGGGNEQFF
TGCGCCAGCAACCCAAATCTCTTTGGACTAGCGGGAGGGGGCAATGAGCAGTTCTTC
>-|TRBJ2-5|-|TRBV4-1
CASSQPGTPQETQYF
TGCGCCAGCAGCCAACCTGGGACTCCGCAAGAGACCCAGTACTTC
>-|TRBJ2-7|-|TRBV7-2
CASSQGGLDGSYEQYF
TGTGCCAGCAGCCAGGGGGGACTAGATGGGTCCTACGAGCAGTACTTC
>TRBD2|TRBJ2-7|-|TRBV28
CASKAGDVGPYEQYF
TGTGCCAGCAAGGCGGGGGACGTCGGTCCGTACGAGCAGTACTTC
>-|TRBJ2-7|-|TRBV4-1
CASSQGSVRGSYEQYF
TGCGCCAGCAGCCAAGGTTCCGTCCGTGGCTCCTACGAGCAGTACTTC
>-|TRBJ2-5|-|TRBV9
CASSVEGLGPQETQYF
TGTGCCAGCAGCGTAGAGGGCCTTGGGCCCCAAGAGACCCAGTACTTC
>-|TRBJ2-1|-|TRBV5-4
CASSSGTLYNEQFF
TGTGCCAGCAGCTCTGGGACTCTGTACAATGAGCAGTTCTTC
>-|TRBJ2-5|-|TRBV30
CAWSQRPLGTQYF
TGTGCCTGGAGTCAGCGGCCCCTTGGGACCCAGTACTTC
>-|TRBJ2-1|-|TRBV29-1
CSVDTTSSYNEQFF
TGCAGCGTTGATACAACGAGCTCCTACAATGAGCAGTTCTTC
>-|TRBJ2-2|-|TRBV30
CAWIRAGSTGELFF
TGTGCCTGGATCAGGGCCGGGAGCACCGGGGAGCTGTTTTTT
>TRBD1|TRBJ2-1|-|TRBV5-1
CASSLETGGFNEQFF
TGCGCCAGCAGCTTGGAGACAGGGGGGTTCAATGAGCAGTTCTTC
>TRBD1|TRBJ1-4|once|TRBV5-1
CASSSTGDRNEKLFF
TGCGCCAGCAGCTCGACAGGGGACCGTAATGAAAAACTGTTTTTT
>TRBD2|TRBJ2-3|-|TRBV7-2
CASSRRTSGFTDTQYF
TGTGCCAGCAGCCGTAGGACTAGCGGGTTCACAGATACGCAGTATTTT
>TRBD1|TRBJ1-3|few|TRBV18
CASSPEGTARSGNTIYF
TGTGCCAGCTCACCAGAAGGGACAGCACGGTCCGGGAACACCATATATTTT